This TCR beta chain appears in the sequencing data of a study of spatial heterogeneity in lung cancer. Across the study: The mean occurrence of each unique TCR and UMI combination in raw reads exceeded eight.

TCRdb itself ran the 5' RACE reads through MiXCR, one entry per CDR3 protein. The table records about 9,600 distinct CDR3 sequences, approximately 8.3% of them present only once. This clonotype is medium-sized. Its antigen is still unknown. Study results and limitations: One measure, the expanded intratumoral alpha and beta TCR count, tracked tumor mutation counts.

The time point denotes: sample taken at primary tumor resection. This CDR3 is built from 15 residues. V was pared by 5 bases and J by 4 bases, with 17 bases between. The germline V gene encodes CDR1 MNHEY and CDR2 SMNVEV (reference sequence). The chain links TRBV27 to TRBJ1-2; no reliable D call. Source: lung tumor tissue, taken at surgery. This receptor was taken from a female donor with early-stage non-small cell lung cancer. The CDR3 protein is CASSPLGAAAYGYTF. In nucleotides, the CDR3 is TGTGCCAGCAGTCCTCTTGGAGCAGCTGCCTATGGCTACACCTTC.